Below, 28 T cell receptor beta chains from the same sample are listed, as sequenced in a study of follicular helper T cells after annual influenza vaccination. Described time point: 2015-2016 season, pre-vaccination. Clones were read by immunoSEQ multiplex PCR, and TCRdb kept only the in-frame ones, dropping some. The sample consists of nearly 2,500 clones, roughly four fifths of them appearing once. This sample comprised CXCR5+ CD38- circulating T follicular helper cells from blood, obtained on the day of influenza vaccination. Indicated subset: circulating Tfh, non-naive CD4+CXCR5+PD-1+ (ICOS+CD38+ or ICOS-CD38-). The source of these receptors is an adult who received the influenza vaccine.

This clone was observed a handful of times. This chain connects TRBV7-3 to TRBJ1-1, with D possibly TRBD1 on 5 matching bases. Germline CDR1 and CDR2: SGHTA and FQGTGA. Deletions cut 2 bases from V and 6 bases from J, with 7 bases between. This CDR3 contains 12 residues. This CDR3 reads CASSLDRSEAFF. Written as DNA, the CDR3 is TGTGCCAGCAGCTTAGACAGATCTGAAGCTTTCTTT. Full variable domain (remainder filled in from reference TRBV7-3 and TRBJ1-1): GAGVSQTPSNKVTEKGKYVELRCDPISGHTALYWYRQSLGQGPEFLIYFQGTGAADDSGLPNDRFFAVRPEGSVSTLKIQRTERGDSAVYLCASSLDRSEAFFGQGTRLTVV.

This chain links TRBV5-1 with TRBJ2-7; the match to TRBD2 covers 16 bases. Germline lookup yields CDR1 SGHRS and CDR2 YFSETQ. The CDR3 loop spans 16 amino acids. V gave up 4 bases and J gave up 2 bases; unmatched junction bases: 3. The CDR3 here is CASSLGTSGRAYEQYF. The CDR3 DNA sequence: TGCGCCAGCAGCCTGGGGACTAGCGGGAGGGCCTACGAGCAGTACTTC.

The chain recombines TRBV7-8 with TRBJ1-1, with a possible D match to TRBD1 (5 bases). From germline, CDR1 is SGHVS and CDR2 FQNEAQ. Trimming left V 3 bases short and J 2 bases short, with 16 bases between. The CDR3 is 16 amino acids. CDR3 nucleotide sequence: TGTGCCAGCAGCTTGGGAGGGGTCCAGCGAAACACTGAAGCTTTCTTT. Its protein product is CASSLGGVQRNTEAFF.

V and J are TRBV2 and TRBJ2-3; D is perhaps TRBD1 (6 bases). There are 15 residues in the CDR3. Trimming removed 8 bases at V and 6 bases at J, with 21 bases between. CDR1 and CDR2 from the germline V gene are SNHLY and FYNNEI. Here the CDR3 reads CASGGDTTFGDTQYF. In DNA, the CDR3 is TGTGCCAGCGGTGGGGACACAACCTTCGGGGATACGCAGTATTTT.

The sample holds a few counts of this clone. The J gene is TRBJ2-7, the V gene TRBV7-9, with D tentatively TRBD2 (6 bases). Germline-derived CDR1 and CDR2 are SEHNR and FQNEAQ (reference sequence). The CDR3 sequence is 16 residues long. Trimming cost V 5 bases and J 2 bases, with 19 bases left between them. The CDR3 loop is CASSRTPTSLTYEQYF. The CDR3, as DNA: TGTGCCAGCAGCCGAACCCCGACTAGTTTAACCTACGAGCAGTACTTC. Using reference TRBV7-9 and TRBJ2-7 for the parts outside the CDR3, the full variable domain is DTGVSQNPRHKITKRGQNVTFRCDPISEHNRLYWYRQTLGQGPEFLTYFQNEAQLEKSRLLSDRFSAERPKGSFSTLEIQRTEQGDSAMYLCASSRTPTSLTYEQYFGPGTRLTVT.

The chain carries TRBV30 and TRBJ1-4; D possibly corresponds to TRBD1 (6 bases). Trimming removed 2 bases at V and 6 bases at J, with 10 bases between. CDR3 length: 13 amino acids. CDR1 is GTSNPN, CDR2 SVGIG, per germline (reference sequence). The CDR3 spells CAWSQGSDEKLFF. CDR3 nucleotide sequence: TGTGCCTGGAGTCAGGGGTCGGATGAAAAACTGTTTTTT.

Comments on this clone: The junction differs from germline at one of its ends, possibly a read error. The rearrangement uses TRBV7-7 and TRBJ2-1; no definite D call. CDR3 size: 13 residues. Germline V gene data show CDR1 as SSHAT and CDR2 as FNYEAQ (reference sequence). This CDR3 reads CASSLAPFNEQFF. The DNA of the CDR3 is TGTGCTAGCAGCTTAGCCCCATTCAATGAGCAGTTCTTC.

V is TRBV6-1 and J is TRBJ2-1; 8 nucleotides match TRBD2. The CDR3 sequence is 14 residues long. Germline assignment: CDR1 MNHNS and CDR2 SASEGT. The V segment lost 3 bases and the J segment 2 bases; nucleotides outside the gene matches: 0. The CDR3 spells CASSDGGAYNEQFF. In nucleotides, the CDR3 is TGTGCCAGCAGTGACGGGGGGGCCTACAATGAGCAGTTCTTC.

The chain recombines TRBV6-1 with TRBJ2-5, with D tentatively TRBD1 (5 bases). CDR3 length: 13 residues. Germline CDR1 and CDR2: MNHNS and SASEGT. Between the trimmed V and J ends, which lost 7 bases and 0 bases, there was a span of 9 bases. CDR3 nucleotides: TGTGCCAGCACCAGGGCCTACCAAGAGACCCAGTACTTC. Translated, it gives CASTRAYQETQYF.

V is TRBV5-1 and J is TRBJ2-7; maybe TRBD2 (5 bases). V was trimmed by 2 bases and J by 6 bases, leaving 6 bases between them. This CDR3 contains 11 residues. Looked up from germline, CDR1 is SGHRS and CDR2 is YFSETQ. The CDR3 sequence: CASSFEGEQYF. The CDR3 DNA reads TGCGCCAGCAGCTTCGAGGGCGAGCAGTACTTC.

The chain carries TRBV5-1 and TRBJ1-1, with D perhaps TRBD1 (5 bases). CDR3 size: 13 residues. Germline lookup yields CDR1 SGHRS and CDR2 YFSETQ. Trimming stripped 4 bases from V and 4 bases from J, with 11 bases between. The CDR3 sequence is CASSQGAGTEAFF. The CDR3 DNA reads TGCGCCAGCAGCCAAGGGGCGGGCACTGAAGCTTTCTTT.

As to this clone: One end of the junction is discordant with germline, which a read error may explain. The chain has TRBV7-7 and TRBJ1-2, with 7 positions matching TRBD1. Looked up from germline, CDR1 is SSHAT and CDR2 is FNYEAQ (reference sequence). The CDR3 runs to 16 residues. The CDR3 region has the DNA TGTGCTAGCAGCTTAGAAGTTTGGGACAGTAACTATGGCTACACCTTC. This translates into CASSLEVWDSNYGYTF.

This clone was picked up a small number of times. The genes are TRBV27 and TRBJ1-2; tentatively, D is TRBD1 (5 bases). Germline CDR1 and CDR2: MNHEY and SMNVEV (reference sequence). With 2 bases removed from V and 5 bases from J, the gap between germline ends came to 18 bases. The CDR3 loop spans 16 amino acids. DNA for the CDR3: TGTGCCAGCAGTTTACGGGCATTCGGGGACGGGTATGGCTACACCTTC. Residues: CASSLRAFGDGYGYTF.

The chain combines TRBV19 with TRBJ2-7; D unresolved. V lost 3 bases and J 6 bases, leaving 12 bases between the germline ends. Germline assignment: CDR1 LNHDA and CDR2 SQIVND (reference sequence). This CDR3 contains 13 residues. CDR3 DNA sequence: TGTGCCAGTAGTATCTCCAGGAGAGGCGAGCAGTACTTC. Residues: CASSISRRGEQYF.

The chain carries TRBV6-1 and TRBJ2-5; a weak D match, TRBD1 (6 bases). Germline CDR1 reads MNHNS; CDR2 reads SASEGT. Trimming removed 6 bases from V and 1 base from J, with 9 bases in between. The CDR3 is made up of 13 amino acids. CDR3 nucleotides: TGTGCCAGCAGCCGGACAGTCCAAGAGACCCAGTACTTC. It specifies CASSRTVQETQYF.

The chain couples TRBV5-5 to TRBJ2-7, with D possibly matching TRBD1 (6 bases). CDR3 size: 15 residues. Germline V gives CDR1 SGHKS, CDR2 YYEKEE (reference sequence). The V end was cut by 0 bases, the J end by 4 bases, with 14 bases between. CDR3 bases: TGTGCCAGCAGCTTGGACAGGGTCGTCCGATACGAGCAGTACTTC. Protein sequence: CASSLDRVVRYEQYF.

The chain combines TRBV7-6 with TRBJ1-3; tentative D call: TRBD1 (6 bases). This CDR3 region has 16 residues. V was shortened by 1 base and J by 4 bases, with 14 bases between the two germline ends. CDR1 and CDR2 from the germline V gene are SGHVS and FNYEAQ. This chain's CDR3 is CASSLGNRAAGNTIYF. CDR3 DNA: TGTGCCAGCAGCTTAGGCAACAGGGCTGCGGGAAACACCATATATTTT.

The rearrangement uses TRBV11-3 and TRBJ2-1; a possible D gene is TRBD2 (5 bases). The CDR3 consists of 15 residues. V lost 2 bases to trimming and J lost 7 bases, with 15 bases between them. Germline CDR1 is SGHNT and CDR2 is YENEEA. CDR3 in amino acids: CASSLRSEVRNEQFF. CDR3 bases: TGTGCCAGCAGCTTACGATCGGAGGTTAGGAATGAGCAGTTCTTC.

V is TRBV7-2 and J is TRBJ1-4, with 7 bases identical to TRBD1. Trimming cost V 5 bases and J 4 bases; bases outside gene matches: 10. Germline CDR1 is SGHTA and CDR2 is FQGNSA. The CDR3 extends over 16 amino acids. The CDR3 loop is CASSLGGGDSNEKLFF. The CDR3 DNA reads TGTGCCAGCAGCCTAGGAGGTGGGGACAGTAATGAAAAACTGTTTTTT.

V and J are TRBV28 and TRBJ2-3; 7 bases are shared with TRBD2. The germline gives CDR1 MDHEN, CDR2 SYDVKM. The CDR3 is 13 amino acids. Trimming cost V 7 bases and J 2 bases; bases outside gene matches: 3. The CDR3 sequence is CASKRDLTDTQYF. In nucleotides, the CDR3 is TGTGCCAGCAAGCGGGACCTCACAGATACGCAGTATTTT.

CDR3 in DNA: TGTGCCAGCAGTGCCGGGACAGGGGGCTTGGATGAGCAGTTCTTC. Its protein is CASSAGTGGLDEQFF. This chain uses TRBV2 with TRBJ2-1, with TRBD1 matching over 12 bases. CDR1 and CDR2 from the germline V gene are SNHLY and FYNNEI. CDR3 length equals 15 residues. J lost 8 bases, V lost 4 bases, and 6 bases had no gene match.

CDR3 loop: CASSFKRAITDTQYF. The CDR3, as DNA: TGTGCCAGCAGCTTTAAGAGGGCTATTACAGATACGCAGTATTTT. V and J are TRBV7-2 and TRBJ2-3; maybe TRBD2 (5 bases). The CDR3 consists of 15 residues. With 3 bases removed from V and 3 bases from J, the gap between germline ends came to 13 bases. The germline gives CDR1 SGHTA, CDR2 FQGNSA.

The chain uses TRBV19 and TRBJ1-2, with D unclear. From germline, CDR1 is LNHDA and CDR2 SQIVND (reference sequence). V lost 7 bases to trimming and J lost 3 bases, with 21 bases between them. The length of the CDR3 is 16 residues. This chain's CDR3 is CASNTPGRTIDYGYTF. DNA of the CDR3: TGTGCCAGTAACACGCCAGGCCGGACTATCGACTATGGCTACACCTTC.

V usage is TRBV5-4 and J usage is TRBJ2-5; TRBD2 matches 8 bases. Germline V lookup: CDR1 SGHNT, CDR2 YYREEE (reference sequence). The CDR3 length is 14 residues. With 5 bases clipped from V and 5 bases from J, the junction kept 8 bases outside the gene matches. CDR3 region: CASSSGGRDETQYF. The DNA of the CDR3 is TGTGCCAGCAGTTCGGGGGGGCGCGATGAGACCCAGTACTTC.

The chain joins TRBV18 to TRBJ2-1; D might be TRBD1 (6 bases). The V end was cut by 3 bases, the J end by 9 bases, with 15 bases between. The germline CDR1 and CDR2 sequences are KGHSH and LQKENI. The CDR3 is 14 amino acids. In DNA, the CDR3 is TGTGCCAGCTCACCTGATGGGGGCCAAGGTGAGCAGTTCTTC. This gives the protein CASSPDGGQGEQFF. Looking up the rest from reference TRBV18 and TRBJ2-1 gives the full variable domain: NAGVMQNPRHLVRRRGQEARLRCSPMKGHSHVYWYRQLPEEGLKFMVYLQKENIIDESGMPKERFSAEFPKEGPSILRIQQVVRGDSAAYFCASSPDGGQGEQFFGPGTRLTVL.

The chain couples TRBV29-1 to TRBJ2-7; 7 positions agree with TRBD1. V trimming: 2 bases; J trimming: 7 bases; junction bases outside the gene matches: 8. The CDR3 has 13 amino acids. Germline CDR1 and CDR2: SQVTM and ANQGSEA. CDR3 amino acids: CSVEYRGAGEQYF. The CDR3, as DNA: TGCAGCGTTGAATACAGGGGCGCAGGAGAGCAGTACTTC.

The rearrangement joins TRBV19 to TRBJ1-2, with 9 bases identical to TRBD1. This CDR3 is 14 amino acids long. Germline CDR1 reads LNHDA; CDR2 reads SQIVND (reference sequence). The V segment lost 8 bases and the J segment 2 bases; nucleotides outside the gene matches: 6. This CDR3 reads CASATGGVNYGYTF. The CDR3 bases are TGTGCCAGTGCCACAGGGGGCGTAAACTATGGCTACACCTTC.

The gene calls are TRBV27 and TRBJ1-2; D is unclear. Germline loops: CDR1 MNHEY, CDR2 SMNVEV (reference sequence). This CDR3 has 14 amino acids. The ends were cut back, 5 bases at V and 5 bases at J, with 15 bases in the middle. The CDR3 region is CASSPSVPGYGYTF. The CDR3 bases are TGTGCCAGCAGTCCCTCGGTTCCGGGATATGGCTACACCTTC.